Each of the 28 T cell receptor beta chains below was sequenced from the same sample in a study of cytomegalovirus exposure and HLA in healthy donors. PCR primers comprised 60 Vbeta and 13 Jbeta primers. Profiling relied on immunoSEQ multiplex PCR, and the TCRdb table lists in-frame clones only, not all of them. The table lists around 150,000 clones, 80% to 90% of them singletons. The sample taken for sequencing was PBMCs. The receptor set was obtained from a woman in her thirties in good health and CMV-seronegative.

V usage is TRBV18 and J usage is TRBJ1-1; D is ambiguous. V dropped 8 bases and J dropped 0 bases, with 10 bases sitting between them. This CDR3 comprises 13 residues. Germline CDR1 and CDR2: KGHSH and LQKENI. CDR3 amino acids: CASREGLNTEAFF. CDR3 sequence (DNA): TGTGCCAGCCGCGAGGGATTGAACACTGAAGCTTTCTTT.

The chain combines TRBV7-9 with TRBJ2-5; D is possibly TRBD1 (6 bases). V shed 5 bases and J shed 0 bases, with 10 bases lying between them. The CDR3 consists of 14 residues. Germline CDR1 reads SEHNR; CDR2 reads FQNEAQ (reference sequence). This CDR3 is CASSPTGYQETQYF. Written as DNA, the CDR3 is TGTGCCAGCAGCCCTACAGGGTACCAAGAGACCCAGTACTTC. Based on the CDR3 plus reference TRBV7-9 and TRBJ2-5, the full variable domain is DTGVSQNPRHKITKRGQNVTFRCDPISEHNRLYWYRQTLGQGPEFLTYFQNEAQLEKSRLLSDRFSAERPKGSFSTLEIQRTEQGDSAMYLCASSPTGYQETQYFGPGTRLLVL.

This clone was counted between two and nine times. This chain uses TRBV4-3 with TRBJ1-1; D is unresolved. Germline CDR1 is LGHNA and CDR2 is YSLEER. V was cut by 0 bases and J by 1 base, with 9 bases left in between. This CDR3 has 15 amino acids. The chain's CDR3 is CASSQEVYSNTEAFF. The DNA for the CDR3 is TGCGCCAGCAGCCAAGAAGTATACTCGAACACTGAAGCTTTCTTT.

This sequence joins TRBV4-1 and TRBJ2-7; a possible D gene is TRBD1 (5 bases). Trimming took off 2 bases at V and 3 bases at J, with 20 bases between the two ends. This CDR3 has 17 amino acids. Germline V gene data show CDR1 as MGHRA and CDR2 as YSYEKL. For the CDR3, the DNA is TGCGCCAGCAGCCAAACGGACATGGGTTTTTCGTTCTACGAGCAGTACTTC. Protein sequence: CASSQTDMGFSFYEQYF.

This sequence joins TRBV7-9 and TRBJ1-4; 7 nucleotides line up with TRBD1. The CDR3 is made up of 17 amino acids. With 8 bases clipped from V and 3 bases from J, the junction kept 15 bases outside the gene matches. In germline, CDR1 is SEHNR, CDR2 FQNEAQ (reference sequence). CDR3 in DNA: TGTGCCAGCCCATGCGGGGGGCAGGGGGACTCTAATGAAAAACTGTTTTTT. Encoded protein: CASPCGGQGDSNEKLFF. The whole variable domain, remainder taken from reference TRBV7-9 and TRBJ1-4, is DTGVSQNPRHKITKRGQNVTFRCDPISEHNRLYWYRQTLGQGPEFLTYFQNEAQLEKSRLLSDRFSAERPKGSFSTLEIQRTEQGDSAMYLCASPCGGQGDSNEKLFFGSGTQLSVL.

The V call is TRBV5-4, the J call TRBJ2-1; 8 positions match TRBD2. Germline values: CDR1 SGHNT, CDR2 YYREEE (reference sequence). CDR3 length equals 14 residues. J was trimmed by 9 bases and V by 4 bases; bases with no gene match: 9. The CDR3 sequence: CASSRGGGGFEQFF. The DNA of the CDR3 is TGTGCCAGCAGCCGGGGGGGTGGAGGTTTTGAGCAGTTCTTC.

The CDR3 sequence is CASSLDSGYNEQFF. DNA for the CDR3: TGTGCCAGCAGCCTGGACAGCGGGTACAATGAGCAGTTCTTC. V and J are TRBV5-4 and TRBJ2-1; D is possibly TRBD1 or TRBD2 (6 bases each). The CDR3 covers 14 residues. Germline lookup yields CDR1 SGHNT and CDR2 YYREEE (reference sequence). V was trimmed by 4 bases and J by 4 bases, leaving 12 bases between them.

The chain carries TRBV13 and TRBJ1-1, with 11 bases lining up with TRBD1. With 2 bases clipped from V and 2 bases from J, the junction kept 7 bases outside the gene matches. Looked up from germline, CDR1 is PRHDT and CDR2 is FYEKMQ (reference sequence). The CDR3 is 17 residues long. CDR3: CASSLLKGQGGNTEAFF. CDR3 sequence (DNA): TGTGCCAGCAGCTTATTAAAGGGACAGGGGGGAAACACTGAAGCTTTCTTT. Full variable domain (outside the CDR3, taken from reference TRBV13 and TRBJ1-1): AAGVIQSPRHLIKEKRETATLKCYPIPRHDTVYWYQQGPGQDPQFLISFYEKMQSDKGSIPDRFSAQQFSDYHSELNMSSLELGDSALYFCASSLLKGQGGNTEAFFGQGTRLTVV.

The chain links TRBV6-1 to TRBJ2-7; D is undetermined. The germline V gene encodes CDR1 MNHNS and CDR2 SASEGT. This CDR3 is 13 amino acids long. Trimming pared 7 bases from V and 6 bases from J, leaving 16 bases between. CDR3 sequence reads: CASKKRALFEQYF. CDR3 DNA: TGTGCCAGCAAGAAAAGAGCTCTCTTCGAGCAGTACTTC.

This chain uses TRBV7-8 with TRBJ2-7, with 11 nucleotides matching TRBD2. The V segment lost 4 bases and the J segment 3 bases; nucleotides outside the gene matches: 5. The CDR3 is 15 amino acids. CDR1 and CDR2 from the germline V gene are SGHVS and FQNEAQ. The CDR3 here is CASSSGTSGGYEQYF. The DNA of the CDR3 is TGTGCCAGCAGCTCAGGCACTAGCGGGGGCTACGAGCAGTACTTC.

This chain connects TRBV11-2 to TRBJ1-1; D call uncertain. With 3 bases removed from V and 4 bases from J, the gap between germline ends came to 12 bases. The CDR3 has 14 residues. The germline V gene has CDR1 SGHAT and CDR2 FQNNGV. CDR3 sequence (DNA): TGTGCCAGCAGCTTCGCTTTTACAGCCACTGAAGCTTTCTTT. Residues: CASSFAFTATEAFF.

Note on this clone: At the DNA level, this CDR3 is encoded by other sequences in the same sample as well. This chain links TRBV7-2 with TRBJ2-3; 11 bases fit TRBD2. CDR1 SGHTA and CDR2 FQGNSA come from the germline V gene. The CDR3 contains 14 residues. The V gene end was trimmed by 6 bases and the J gene end by 4 bases; junction bases not matched to a gene: 3. In nucleotides, the CDR3 is TGTGCCAGCAGGCTAGCGGGGGGCCCAGATACGCAGTATTTT. Protein: CASRLAGGPDTQYF.

The V and J genes are TRBV7-6 and TRBJ1-4; 8 bases line up with TRBD1. The CDR3 sequence is 15 residues long. Per germline, CDR1 SGHVS and CDR2 FNYEAQ. V gave up 6 bases and J gave up 8 bases; unmatched junction bases: 11. CDR3 sequence reads: CASSIKGTGREKLFF. CDR3 nucleotides: TGTGCCAGCAGTATAAAGGGGACAGGCCGCGAAAAACTGTTTTTT.

V usage is TRBV7-9 and J usage is TRBJ1-1; no clear D gene. The CDR3 is 14 amino acids. V lost 1 base, J lost 1 base, and 7 bases lay in between. Germline V gene lookup returns CDR1 SEHNR and CDR2 FQNEAQ (reference sequence). CDR3 DNA: TGTGCCAGCAGCTTAGGACGGGAGAACACTGAAGCTTTCTTT. Amino acids: CASSLGRENTEAFF.

The rearrangement uses TRBV19 and TRBJ1-4, with a possible D match to TRBD1 (6 bases). The CDR3 spans 17 residues. Deletions cut 7 bases from V and 8 bases from J, with 26 bases between. Germline V gene data show CDR1 as LNHDA and CDR2 as SQIVND (reference sequence). CDR3 sequence reads: CASNDPGGTQGREKLFF. DNA for the CDR3: TGTGCCAGTAATGATCCGGGAGGGACACAGGGCCGCGAAAAACTGTTTTTT.

This clone was detected only once. The genes are TRBV15 and TRBJ1-1, with D maybe TRBD1 (5 bases). The CDR3 runs to 16 residues. V was pared by 5 bases and J by 1 base, with 17 bases between. CDR1 is LNHNV, CDR2 YYDKDF, per germline (reference sequence). Here the CDR3 DNA reads TGTGCCACCAGCCCAAGGGGAAGCAGGTGGAACACTGAAGCTTTCTTT. This sequence encodes CATSPRGSRWNTEAFF. The full variable domain, rest sourced from reference TRBV15 and TRBJ1-1, is DAMVIQNPRYQVTQFGKPVTLSCSQTLNHNVMYWYQQKSSQAPKLLFHYYDKDFNNEADTPDNFQSRRPNTSFCFLDIRSPGLGDTAMYLCATSPRGSRWNTEAFFGQGTRLTVV.

The CDR3 DNA is TGTGCCAGCAGGGAGGACAGGTTGACCTACGAGCAGTACTTC. It yields the protein CASREDRLTYEQYF. The chain recombines TRBV2 with TRBJ2-7, with 7 bases fitting TRBD1. Germline V CDR1 and CDR2: SNHLY, FYNNEI. V was pared by 6 bases and J by 2 bases, with 7 bases of the junction left unmatched. There are 14 residues in the CDR3. The full variable domain, in which reference TRBV2 and TRBJ2-7 provide the parts outside the CDR3, is EPEVTQTPSHQVTQMGQEVILRCVPISNHLYFYWYRQILGQKVEFLVSFYNNEISEKSEIFDDQFSVERPDGSNFTLKIRSTKLEDSAMYFCASREDRLTYEQYFGPGTRLTVT.

The J gene is TRBJ2-7, the V gene TRBV11-2; tentatively, D is TRBD1 (6 bases). This CDR3 has 15 residues. Germline V gene lookup returns CDR1 SGHAT and CDR2 FQNNGV. V dropped 5 bases and J dropped 4 bases, with 18 bases sitting between them. As DNA, the CDR3 is TGTGCCAGCAGCCACAACAGGGTGAATGTATACGAGCAGTACTTC. It translates to CASSHNRVNVYEQYF.

The V and J genes are TRBV2 and TRBJ1-1, with 12 bases aligning to TRBD1. The junction had 8 bases not matched to a gene; V was cut back by 6 bases and J by 3 bases. This CDR3 has 16 residues. Germline CDR1 and CDR2: SNHLY and FYNNEI. The CDR3 region is CASRGTGGVFDTEAFF. DNA for the CDR3: TGTGCCAGCAGAGGGACAGGGGGCGTTTTCGACACTGAAGCTTTCTTT.

This rearrangement joins TRBV28 to TRBJ2-7, with D possibly matching TRBD2 (6 bases). Germline values: CDR1 MDHEN, CDR2 SYDVKM. Trimming took off 3 bases at V and 3 bases at J, with 15 bases between the two ends. The CDR3 is 15 amino acids. In DNA form, the CDR3 reads TGTGCCAGCAGTTTGGGGGGAGCTAAAGGCTACGAGCAGTACTTC. Its translation: CASSLGGAKGYEQYF.

This clone was recorded only once. This chain uses TRBV18 with TRBJ1-5, with 9 bases that match TRBD1. V lost 2 bases, J lost 5 bases, and 4 bases stayed unmatched. This CDR3 contains 15 residues. CDR1 and CDR2 (germline): KGHSH, LQKENI. The CDR3 bases are TGTGCCAGCTCACCAGGGACAGGGCCTTATCAGCCCCAGCATTTT. Its protein product is CASSPGTGPYQPQHF. The complete variable domain, with remaining parts taken from reference TRBV18 and TRBJ1-5, reads NAGVMQNPRHLVRRRGQEARLRCSPMKGHSHVYWYRQLPEEGLKFMVYLQKENIIDESGMPKERFSAEFPKEGPSILRIQQVVRGDSAAYFCASSPGTGPYQPQHFGDGTRLSIL.

This rearrangement joins TRBV7-3 to TRBJ2-3, with D unresolved. Germline V CDR1 and CDR2: SGHTA, FQGTGA. This CDR3 contains 14 residues. The ends were cut back, 0 bases at V and 2 bases at J, with 6 bases in the middle. For the CDR3, the DNA is TGTGCCAGCAGCTTAACGTCCCACACAGATACGCAGTATTTT. This encodes CASSLTSHTDTQYF.

V and J are TRBV29-1 and TRBJ2-5; D possibly corresponds to TRBD1 (7 bases). The DNA end favors TRBJ2-7, so the J call may be wrong. This CDR3 region has 12 residues. Germline lookup yields CDR1 SQVTM and CDR2 ANQGSEA. The CDR3 sequence: CSVGQGGYEQYF. In DNA, the CDR3 is TGCAGCGTTGGCCAGGGGGGTTACGAGCAGTACTTC.

The rearrangement uses TRBV4-3 and TRBJ1-6, with 7 bases aligning to TRBD1. The CDR3 consists of 15 residues. The ends lost 3 bases at V and 4 bases at J; junction bases unmatched: 3. CDR1 is LGHNA and CDR2 is YSLEER in the germline V gene. DNA for the CDR3: TGCGCCAGCAGCCAGGGACAGAGGTATAATTCACCCCTCCACTTT. Residues: CASSQGQRYNSPLHF.

This clone was seen more than once but under ten times. The V gene is TRBV4-3, the J gene TRBJ1-1; 8 bases are shared with TRBD1. V lost 3 bases to trimming and J lost 4 bases; unmatched junction nucleotides: 4. Germline V gene data show CDR1 as LGHNA and CDR2 as YSLEER. The CDR3 sequence is 14 residues long. CDR3 nucleotides: TGCGCCAGCAGCCAGTCTCAGGGGGCCACTGAAGCTTTCTTT. Protein: CASSQSQGATEAFF.

A remark on this clone: An end of the junction differs from the germline gene, which may be a read error. The J gene is TRBJ2-7, the V gene TRBV30; a possible D gene is TRBD2 (6 bases). The CDR3 consists of 12 residues. Germline V gene sequence: CDR1 GTSNPN, CDR2 SVGIG (reference sequence). The CDR3 loop reads CAWARDSHEQYF. DNA for the CDR3: TGTGCCTGGGCCCGGGACTCCCACGAGCAGTACTTC.

This clone was counted a few times. The chain couples TRBV11-2 to TRBJ2-7; maybe TRBD1 (6 bases). Germline CDR1 is SGHAT and CDR2 is FQNNGV. V shed 1 base and J shed 5 bases, with 9 bases lying between them. The CDR3 totals 13 residues. Written as DNA, the CDR3 is TGTGCCAGCAGCTTAGTGTGGGGGCACGAGCAGTACTTC. Translated, it gives CASSLVWGHEQYF.

The chain carries TRBV5-1 and TRBJ2-7; TRBD1 agrees at 7 bases. The junction had 6 bases not matched to a gene; V was cut back by 0 bases and J by 0 bases. CDR1 is SGHRS, CDR2 YFSETQ, per germline. The CDR3 has 16 residues. CDR3 sequence reads: CASSLGQGASSYEQYF. The CDR3 DNA sequence: TGCGCCAGCAGCTTGGGACAGGGTGCGAGCTCCTACGAGCAGTACTTC.